This is a list of T cell receptor beta chains from one sample in a study of human versus mouse CDR3 diversity and MHC coevolution. Libraries were prepared by immunoSEQ multiplex PCR; TCRdb keeps only in-frame clonotypes and omits some of them. The sample contains some 82,000 clones, 80% to 95% of which appear only once. The sample comprised naive CD4+ T cells from blood. All receptors derive from a person aged 30-70 years in good health. Both conserved end residues are part of each CDR3. D genes are given only for firm matches. Expanded clones are given a class, and other clones once, few, many or no size at all.

>TRBJ2-3|.|.|TRBV7-3
TGTGCCAGCAGCTTACAGGGAAGCACAGATACGCAGTATTTT
CASSLQGSTDTQYF
>TRBJ2-1|TRBD2|.|TRBV7-3
TGTGCCAGCAGCTCCAGGGGCGGGAGGGCCGTTGATGAGCAGTTCTTC
CASSSRGGRAVDEQFF
>TRBJ1-1|.|once|TRBV30
TGTGCCTGGAGGACAGACACTGAAGCTTTCTTT
CAWRTDTEAFF
>TRBJ1-1|TRBD1|.|TRBV5-1
TGCGCCAGCAGCTTGGGTGGGACAGGTAACCCTGAAGCTTTCTTT
CASSLGGTGNPEAFF
>TRBJ1-2|.|.|TRBV28
TGTGCCAGCAGTTTAGGCACAACAGGAGGCTACACCTTC
CASSLGTTGGYTF
>TRBJ2-1|TRBD2|.|TRBV7-8
TGTGCCAGCAGCTTAATGTCTAGCGGCAATGAGCAGTTCTTC
CASSLMSSGNEQFF
>TRBJ1-4|.|.|TRBV19
TGTGCCAGTAGTATACAGTGGCGAGGGGGTGAAAAACTGTTTTTT
CASSIQWRGGEKLFF
>TRBJ2-3|TRBD1|.|TRBV7-2
TGTGCCAGCAGCCCCCGGGACAGAGTCACAGATACGCAGTATTTT
CASSPRDRVTDTQYF
>TRBJ1-6|.|.|TRBV30
TGTGCCTGGAGTGTTGCGACTAGGAATTCACCCCTCCACTTT
CAWSVATRNSPLHF
>TRBJ2-7|TRBD1|once|TRBV18
TGTGCCAGCTCACCAGGGACAGGGGTGTCTTATCAGTTCTACGAGCAGTACTTC
CASSPGTGVSYQFYEQYF
>TRBJ2-1|TRBD1|.|TRBV4-3
TGCGCCAGCAGCCAAAGGACAGGTGGGCATGAGCAGTTCTTC
CASSQRTGGHEQFF
>TRBJ2-1|.|.|TRBV7-9
TGTGCCAGCAGCTCAGGCAATGAGCAGTTCTTC
CASSSGNEQFF
>TRBJ2-1|TRBD1|.|TRBV9
TGTGCCAGCAGCGTAGGGGGACAGGTTGTCGACAATAAGCAGTTCTTC
CASSVGGQVVDNKQFF
>TRBJ1-1|TRBD1|.|TRBV7-3
TGTGCCAGCAGCCGACCGACAGGGCCTATGAACACTGAAGCTTTCTTT
CASSRPTGPMNTEAFF
>TRBJ2-7|.|.|TRBV6-4
TGTGCCAGCAGCCGGGACACATCCGTCCCCTACGAGCAGTACTTC
CASSRDTSVPYEQYF
>TRBJ2-3|TRBD2|.|TRBV5-1
TGCGCCAGCAGCTTGGCTAGCGGGAGCAGTAGTACGCAGTATTTT
CASSLASGSSSTQYF
>TRBJ2-3|TRBD2|.|TRBV29-1
TGCAGCGTTGACGGACTAGCGGGGGCCTACACAGATACGCAGTATTTT
CSVDGLAGAYTDTQYF
>TRBJ2-1|TRBD2|.|TRBV15
TGTGCCACCAGCAAAGGTGGACTAGCGGGGGGGAATGAGCAGTTCTTC
CATSKGGLAGGNEQFF
>TRBJ2-2|.|.|TRBV7-3
TGTGCCAGCAGCGTCAGGGGCGTGAACACCGGGGAGCTGTTTTTT
CASSVRGVNTGELFF
>TRBJ2-7|TRBD2|.|TRBV5-4
TGTGCCAGCAGCTCCCGGACTAGCCTTCCCTACGAGCAGTACTTC
CASSSRTSLPYEQYF
>TRBJ2-3|TRBD2|.|TRBV6-1
TGTGCCAGCAGTGAACTACTAGCGGGAACCTCTACAGATACGCAGTATTTT
CASSELLAGTSTDTQYF
>TRBJ1-2|.|few|TRBV7-2
TGTGCCAGCAGCTTAGGCACAAACTATGGCTACACCTTC
CASSLGTNYGYTF